A single sample is the source of the 17 T cell receptor beta chains below, sequenced in a study of cytotoxic CD8 clonotypes in ibrutinib-treated CLL. The table came from immunoSEQ multiplex PCR; TCRdb's copy has only in-frame clones and leaves some out. Of under 300,000 clones listed, around 70% are singletons. Sequenced material: PBMCs, taken after 24 months of ibrutinib treatment. These receptors all stem from a human donor with chronic lymphocytic leukemia.

Concerning this clone: The identical CDR3 is also encoded by other nucleotide sequences in the sample. The CDR3: CASSLGGLYEQYF. The CDR3, as DNA: TGTGCCAGCAGCCTCGGAGGGCTCTACGAGCAGTACTTC. The rearrangement links TRBV5-6 to TRBJ2-7, with D maybe TRBD2 (6 bases). The length of the CDR3 is 13 residues. With 4 bases removed from V and 3 bases from J, the gap between germline ends came to 11 bases. In germline, CDR1 is SGHDT, CDR2 YYEEEE.

V usage is TRBV28 and J usage is TRBJ1-6, with a weak D call TRBD1 (5 bases). Trimming cost V 6 bases and J 10 bases, with 7 bases left between them. Per germline, CDR1 MDHEN and CDR2 SYDVKM. The length of the CDR3 is 11 residues. CDR3 sequence: CASRGGSPLHF. As DNA, the CDR3 is TGTGCCAGCAGGGGGGGGTCACCCCTCCACTTT.

About this clone: The sample has other DNA sequences that encode this CDR3 too. This chain uses TRBV28 with TRBJ1-5; the D is unclear. The CDR3 is made up of 11 amino acids. The ends were cut back, 4 bases at V and 6 bases at J, with 4 bases in the middle. Germline CDR1 MDHEN, CDR2 SYDVKM. The DNA for the CDR3 is TGTGCCAGCAGTTCGGGTCAGCCCCAGCATTTT. This sequence encodes CASSSGQPQHF.

This rearrangement joins TRBV2 to TRBJ2-7, with 7 bases lining up with TRBD1. J gave up 3 bases and V 6 bases, and 17 bases lay outside the gene matches. The CDR3 loop spans 17 amino acids. The germline V gene encodes CDR1 SNHLY and CDR2 FYNNEI. The CDR3 loop reads CASRVRGDRAPLYEQYF. Here the CDR3 DNA reads TGTGCCAGCAGAGTAAGGGGTGACAGGGCGCCCCTCTACGAGCAGTACTTC.

The V call is TRBV5-8, the J call TRBJ1-5; no clear D. V gave up 4 bases and J gave up 2 bases, with 10 bases separating them. Germline loops: CDR1 SGHTS, CDR2 YDEGEE. This CDR3 region has 14 residues. The DNA of the CDR3 is TGTGCCAGCAGCCCCCGAGACGGCAATCAGCCCCAGCATTTT. As protein: CASSPRDGNQPQHF.

The J gene is TRBJ2-7, the V gene TRBV5-4, with 9 bases matching TRBD2. The CDR3 has 13 residues. Germline trimming cut 4 bases from V and 6 bases from J; bases unmatched to any gene: 5. Germline assignment: CDR1 SGHNT and CDR2 YYREEE (reference sequence). The CDR3 sequence: CASSLRGGVEQYF. As DNA, the CDR3 is TGTGCCAGCAGCCTGCGGGGGGGAGTCGAGCAGTACTTC.

The rearrangement uses TRBV27 and TRBJ2-1; 12 nucleotides agree with TRBD2. Trimming took 3 bases from V and 9 from J; bases not matched to a gene: 6. Looked up from germline, CDR1 is MNHEY and CDR2 is SMNVEV (reference sequence). This CDR3 comprises 15 residues. CDR3: CASSFSLAGGSEQFF. The DNA for the CDR3 is TGTGCCAGCAGTTTTTCCCTAGCGGGGGGGAGTGAGCAGTTCTTC.

The chain uses TRBV30 and TRBJ2-2; D unclear. This CDR3 has 18 amino acids. Germline CDR1 reads GTSNPN; CDR2 reads SVGIG (reference sequence). With 0 bases removed from V and 4 bases from J, the gap between germline ends came to 21 bases. The CDR3 nucleotides read TGTGCCTGGAGTGTAATCTTGGGTAGAGGTATCGGCACCGGGGAGCTGTTTTTT. This sequence encodes CAWSVILGRGIGTGELFF.

The gene calls are TRBV28 and TRBJ2-3, with 7 bases fitting TRBD1. V was clipped by 7 bases and J by 3 bases; unmatched bases: 10. The CDR3 is 15 residues long. CDR1 and CDR2 from the germline V gene are MDHEN and SYDVKM. The CDR3 region has the DNA TGTGCCAGCAATCCCGAGGGGGCCAATACAGATACGCAGTATTTT. The encoded protein is CASNPEGANTDTQYF. The variable domain in full, completed from reference TRBV28 and TRBJ2-3, reads DVKVTQSSRYLVKRTGEKVFLECVQDMDHENMFWYRQDPGLGLRLIYFSYDVKMKEKGDIPEGYSVSREKKERFSLILESASTNQTSMYLCASNPEGANTDTQYFGPGTRLTVL.

This chain uses TRBV25-1 with TRBJ1-1; possible D gene TRBD1, 5 bases. Germline CDR1 reads MGHDK; CDR2 reads SYGVNS. V was shortened by 2 bases and J by 6 bases, with 16 bases between the two germline ends. The CDR3 covers 15 residues. The DNA of the CDR3 is TGTGCCAGCAGTGAACTCGGCGGGGGAGGGGCTGAAGCTTTCTTT. This sequence encodes CASSELGGGGAEAFF.

The chain has TRBV18 and TRBJ2-2; D unclear. V was cut by 3 bases and J by 0 bases, with 20 bases left in between. The CDR3 loop spans 19 amino acids. Germline CDR1 is KGHSH and CDR2 is LQKENI. The DNA of the CDR3 is TGTGCCAGCTCACCCTGGAACGGCGAGTTTACAACGAACACCGGGGAGCTGTTTTTT. This codes for CASSPWNGEFTTNTGELFF.

The chain is built from TRBV25-1 and TRBJ2-5; possible D gene TRBD2, 5 bases. Germline CDR1 MGHDK, CDR2 SYGVNS. The CDR3 totals 14 residues. Trimming shortened V by 2 bases and J by 0 bases, and 7 bases separated the two germline ends. The CDR3 region is CASSEAGNQETQYF. The CDR3 coding sequence is TGTGCCAGCAGTGAAGCCGGGAACCAAGAGACCCAGTACTTC.

This clone was counted between two and nine times. The chain employs TRBV11-2 and TRBJ1-1; D perhaps matches TRBD1 (6 bases). V lost 3 bases, J lost 8 bases, and 10 bases lay in between. The CDR3 has 12 amino acids. CDR1 is SGHAT and CDR2 is FQNNGV in the germline V gene. The CDR3 protein is CASSLWGQEAFF. As DNA, the CDR3 is TGTGCCAGCAGCTTGTGGGGGCAGGAAGCTTTCTTT.

V and J are TRBV18 and TRBJ1-5, with D possibly TRBD1 on 5 matching bases. The CDR3 is 15 amino acids. V lost 1 base and J 4 bases, leaving 11 bases between the germline ends. Germline-derived CDR1 and CDR2 are KGHSH and LQKENI. The CDR3 here is CASSPQHRNNQPQHF. The CDR3, as DNA: TGTGCCAGCTCACCACAGCACAGGAATAATCAGCCCCAGCATTTT.

The chain links TRBV9 to TRBJ2-2; TRBD2 aligns across 7 bases. Trimming cost V 5 bases and J 0 bases; bases outside gene matches: 13. Germline assignment: CDR1 SGDLS and CDR2 YYNGEE. The CDR3 covers 18 residues. This chain's CDR3 is CASRREGGVDPNTGELFF. The CDR3 DNA follows: TGTGCCAGCAGAAGGGAGGGCGGGGTTGACCCGAACACCGGGGAGCTGTTTTTT.

In its sample, this clone was seen once. The chain is built from TRBV7-6 and TRBJ2-2; TRBD2 matches 8 bases. The CDR3 has 16 amino acids. After removal of 4 bases from V and 5 bases from J, the junction contained 9 bases not matched to a gene. The V gene's germline CDR1 is SGHVS and CDR2 FNYEAQ. The CDR3 sequence is CASSSERERVTGELFF. CDR3 sequence (DNA): TGTGCCAGCAGCTCGGAGCGGGAGCGGGTAACCGGGGAGCTGTTTTTT.

The rearrangement links TRBV4-1 to TRBJ2-7; 7 bases are shared with TRBD1. Germline V gives CDR1 MGHRA, CDR2 YSYEKL. The CDR3 length is 14 residues. The V segment lost 3 bases and the J segment 5 bases; nucleotides outside the gene matches: 7. This chain's CDR3 is CASSHLGTEDEQYF. The CDR3 DNA sequence: TGCGCCAGCAGCCATCTGGGGACAGAGGACGAGCAGTACTTC.